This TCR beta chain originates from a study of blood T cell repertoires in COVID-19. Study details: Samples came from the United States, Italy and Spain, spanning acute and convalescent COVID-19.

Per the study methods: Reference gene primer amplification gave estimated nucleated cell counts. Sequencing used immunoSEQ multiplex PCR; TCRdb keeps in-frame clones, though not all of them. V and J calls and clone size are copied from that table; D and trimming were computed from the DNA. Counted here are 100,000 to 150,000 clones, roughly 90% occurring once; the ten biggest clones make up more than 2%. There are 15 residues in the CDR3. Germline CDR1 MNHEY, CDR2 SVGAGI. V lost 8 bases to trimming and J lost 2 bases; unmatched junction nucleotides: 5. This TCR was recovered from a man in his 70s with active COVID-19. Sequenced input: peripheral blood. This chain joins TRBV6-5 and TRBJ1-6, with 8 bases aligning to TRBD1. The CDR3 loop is CASRTGGTYNSPLHF. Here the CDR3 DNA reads TGTGCCAGCCGAACAGGGGGAACCTATAATTCACCCCTCCACTTT.